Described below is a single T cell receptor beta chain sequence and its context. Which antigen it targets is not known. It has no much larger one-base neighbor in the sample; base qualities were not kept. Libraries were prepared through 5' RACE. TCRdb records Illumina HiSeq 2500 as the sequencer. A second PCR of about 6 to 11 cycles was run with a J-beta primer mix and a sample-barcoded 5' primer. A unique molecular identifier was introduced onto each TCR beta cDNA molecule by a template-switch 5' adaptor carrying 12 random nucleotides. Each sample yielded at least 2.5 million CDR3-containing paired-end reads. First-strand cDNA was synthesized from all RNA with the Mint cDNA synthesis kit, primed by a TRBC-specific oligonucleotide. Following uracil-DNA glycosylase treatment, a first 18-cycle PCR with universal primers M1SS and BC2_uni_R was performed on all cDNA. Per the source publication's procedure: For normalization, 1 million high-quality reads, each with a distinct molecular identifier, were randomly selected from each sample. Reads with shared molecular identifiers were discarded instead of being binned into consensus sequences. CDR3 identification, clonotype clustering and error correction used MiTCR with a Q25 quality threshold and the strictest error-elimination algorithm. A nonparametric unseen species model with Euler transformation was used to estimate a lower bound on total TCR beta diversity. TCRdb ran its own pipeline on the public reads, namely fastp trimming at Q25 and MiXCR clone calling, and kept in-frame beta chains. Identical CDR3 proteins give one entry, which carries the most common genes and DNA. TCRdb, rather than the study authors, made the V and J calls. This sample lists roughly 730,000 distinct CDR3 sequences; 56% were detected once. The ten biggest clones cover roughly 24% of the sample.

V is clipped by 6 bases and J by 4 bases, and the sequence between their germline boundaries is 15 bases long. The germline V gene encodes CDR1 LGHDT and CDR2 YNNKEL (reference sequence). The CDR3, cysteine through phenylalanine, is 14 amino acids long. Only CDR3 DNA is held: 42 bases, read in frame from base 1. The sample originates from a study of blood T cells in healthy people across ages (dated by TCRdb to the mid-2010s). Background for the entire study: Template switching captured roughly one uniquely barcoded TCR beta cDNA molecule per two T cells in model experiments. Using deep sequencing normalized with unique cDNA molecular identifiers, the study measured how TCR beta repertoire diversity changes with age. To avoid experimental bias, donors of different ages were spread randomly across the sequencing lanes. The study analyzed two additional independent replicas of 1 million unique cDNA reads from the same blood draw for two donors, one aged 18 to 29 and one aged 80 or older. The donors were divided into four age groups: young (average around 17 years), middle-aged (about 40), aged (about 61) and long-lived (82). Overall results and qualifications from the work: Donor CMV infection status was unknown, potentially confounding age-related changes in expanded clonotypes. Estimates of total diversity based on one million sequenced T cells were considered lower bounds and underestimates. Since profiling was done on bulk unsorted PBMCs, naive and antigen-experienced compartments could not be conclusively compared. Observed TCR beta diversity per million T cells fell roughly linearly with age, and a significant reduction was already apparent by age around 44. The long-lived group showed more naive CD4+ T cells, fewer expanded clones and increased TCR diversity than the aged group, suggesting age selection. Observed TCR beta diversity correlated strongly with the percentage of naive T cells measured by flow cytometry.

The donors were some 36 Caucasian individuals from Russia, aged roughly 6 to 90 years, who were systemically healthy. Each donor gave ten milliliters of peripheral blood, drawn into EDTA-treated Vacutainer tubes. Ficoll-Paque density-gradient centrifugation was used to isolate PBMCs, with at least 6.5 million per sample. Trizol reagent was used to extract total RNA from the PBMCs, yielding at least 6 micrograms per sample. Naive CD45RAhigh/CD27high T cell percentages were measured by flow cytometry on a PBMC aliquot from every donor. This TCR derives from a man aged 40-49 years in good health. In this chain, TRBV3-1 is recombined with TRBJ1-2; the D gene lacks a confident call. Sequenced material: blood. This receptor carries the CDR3 CASRHHSNVYGYTF. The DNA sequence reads TGTGCCAGCAGACACCATTCCAACGTCTATGGCTACACCTTC.